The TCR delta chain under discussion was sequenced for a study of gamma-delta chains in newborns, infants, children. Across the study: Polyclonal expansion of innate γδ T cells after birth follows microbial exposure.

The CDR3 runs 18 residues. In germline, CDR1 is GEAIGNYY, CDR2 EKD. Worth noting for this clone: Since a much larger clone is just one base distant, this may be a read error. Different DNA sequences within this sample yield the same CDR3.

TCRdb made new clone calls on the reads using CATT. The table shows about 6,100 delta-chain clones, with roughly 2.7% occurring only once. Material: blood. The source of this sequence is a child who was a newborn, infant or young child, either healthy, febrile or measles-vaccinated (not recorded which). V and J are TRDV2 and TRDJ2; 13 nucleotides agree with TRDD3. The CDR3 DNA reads TGTGCCTGTGACCTTGTACTGGGGGATACGCGGGCGACAGCGCAACTCTTCTTT. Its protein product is CACDLVLGDTRATAQLFF.